This T cell receptor (beta chain) was obtained from a study of blood T cells in healthy people across ages. Unmatched junction bases numbered 6, after V lost 7 bases and J lost 1 base. CDR1 LGHDT and CDR2 YNNKEL come from the germline V gene (reference sequence). The CDR3 spans 14 residues. Using a J-beta primer mix together with a sample-barcoded 5' primer, a second PCR was run for about 6 to 11 cycles. Each CDR3 protein gets one entry after TCRdb re-called the 5' RACE reads with MiXCR. Of approximately 800,000 distinct CDR3 sequences listed, approximately 67% are singletons. Sample: blood. The rearrangement uses TRBV3-1 and TRBJ2-5, with 7 bases aligning to TRBD1. The clonotype originates from a young man in good health. The DNA for the CDR3 is TGTGCCAGCACCCGGACAGGCTCCCAAGAGACCCAGTACTTC. Amino acid sequence: CASTRTGSQETQYF.